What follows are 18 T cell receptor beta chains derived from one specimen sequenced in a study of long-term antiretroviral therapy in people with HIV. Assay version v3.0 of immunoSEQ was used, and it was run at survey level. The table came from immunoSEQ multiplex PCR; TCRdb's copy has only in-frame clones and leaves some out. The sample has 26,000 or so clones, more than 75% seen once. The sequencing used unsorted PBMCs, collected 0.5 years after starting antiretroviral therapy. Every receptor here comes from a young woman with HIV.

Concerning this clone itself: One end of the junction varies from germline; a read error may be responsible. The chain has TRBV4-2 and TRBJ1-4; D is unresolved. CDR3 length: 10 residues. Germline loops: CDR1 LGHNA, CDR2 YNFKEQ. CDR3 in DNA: TGTGCCAGCAGCCAAGAAGGAGGTGTCTTT. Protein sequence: CASSQEGGVF.

Written as DNA, the CDR3 is TGTGCCAGCGAGGCGGGCGCCTACGAGCAGTACTTC. It is translated as CASEAGAYEQYF. The J gene is TRBJ2-7, the V gene TRBV28; possible D gene TRBD2, 5 bases. The CDR3 has 12 residues. Trimming removed 8 bases from V and 2 bases from J, with 10 bases in between. CDR1 is MDHEN and CDR2 is SYDVKM in the germline V gene.

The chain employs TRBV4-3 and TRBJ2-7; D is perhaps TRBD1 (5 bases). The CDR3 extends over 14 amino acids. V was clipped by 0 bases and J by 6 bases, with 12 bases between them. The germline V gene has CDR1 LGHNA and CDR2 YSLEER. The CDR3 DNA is TGCGCCAGCAGCCAAGACCCGGACACCTCCGAGCAGTACTTC. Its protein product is CASSQDPDTSEQYF.

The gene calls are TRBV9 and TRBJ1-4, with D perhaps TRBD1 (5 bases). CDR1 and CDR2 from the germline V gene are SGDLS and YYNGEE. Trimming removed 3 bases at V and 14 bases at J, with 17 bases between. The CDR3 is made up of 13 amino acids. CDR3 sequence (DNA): TGTGCCAGCAGCGCCTCCGGTGGGGGTGGGCTGTTTTTT. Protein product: CASSASGGGGLFF.

This CDR3 reads CASSFRQNTGELFF. Written as DNA, the CDR3 is TGTGCCAGCAGCTTCCGCCAAAACACCGGGGAGCTGTTTTTT. This sequence joins TRBV5-4 and TRBJ2-2; no firm D call. The CDR3 totals 14 residues. V gave up 2 bases and J gave up 2 bases, with 7 bases separating them. Germline V gives CDR1 SGHNT, CDR2 YYREEE (reference sequence). The complete variable domain, with remaining parts taken from reference TRBV5-4 and TRBJ2-2, reads ETGVTQSPTHLIKTRGQQVTLRCSSQSGHNTVSWYQQALGQGPQFIFQYYREEENGRGNFPPRFSGLQFPNYSSELNVNALELDDSALYLCASSFRQNTGELFFGEGSRLTVL.

CDR3 in amino acids: CASSWPGQGAEGTYEQYF. As DNA, the CDR3 is TGTGCCAGCAGTTGGCCGGGACAGGGGGCGGAGGGCACCTACGAGCAGTACTTC. The chain links TRBV2 to TRBJ2-7; 12 bases align to TRBD1. From germline, CDR1 is SNHLY and CDR2 FYNNEI. V dropped 5 bases and J dropped 2; count of bases not matched to a gene: 13. The CDR3 extends over 18 amino acids. Based on the CDR3 plus reference TRBV2 and TRBJ2-7, the full variable domain is EPEVTQTPSHQVTQMGQEVILRCVPISNHLYFYWYRQILGQKVEFLVSFYNNEISEKSEIFDDQFSVERPDGSNFTLKIRSTKLEDSAMYFCASSWPGQGAEGTYEQYFGPGTRLTVT.

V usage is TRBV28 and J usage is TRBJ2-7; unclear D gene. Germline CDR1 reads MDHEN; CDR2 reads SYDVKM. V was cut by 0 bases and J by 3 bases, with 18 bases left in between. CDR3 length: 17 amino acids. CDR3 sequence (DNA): TGTGCCAGCAGTTTATGGGACGACCTTAACTTATACTACGAGCAGTACTTC. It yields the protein CASSLWDDLNLYYEQYF. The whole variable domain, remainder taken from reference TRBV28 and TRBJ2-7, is DVKVTQSSRYLVKRTGEKVFLECVQDMDHENMFWYRQDPGLGLRLIYFSYDVKMKEKGDIPEGYSVSREKKERFSLILESASTNQTSMYLCASSLWDDLNLYYEQYFGPGTRLTVT.

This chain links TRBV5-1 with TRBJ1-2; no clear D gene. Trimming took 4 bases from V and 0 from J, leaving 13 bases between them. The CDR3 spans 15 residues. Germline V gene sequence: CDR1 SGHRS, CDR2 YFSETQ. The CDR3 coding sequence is TGCGCCAGCAGCCGGAGTGGACCAGCTAACTATGGCTACACCTTC. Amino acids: CASSRSGPANYGYTF.

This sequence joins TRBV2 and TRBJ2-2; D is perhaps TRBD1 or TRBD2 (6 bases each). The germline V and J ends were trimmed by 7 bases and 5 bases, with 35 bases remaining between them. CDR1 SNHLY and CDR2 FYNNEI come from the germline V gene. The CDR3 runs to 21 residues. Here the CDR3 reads CASILLRDKGNTREPTGELFF. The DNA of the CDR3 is TGTGCCAGCATTCTCCTCCGGGACAAGGGAAATACCCGGGAGCCTACCGGGGAGCTGTTTTTT.

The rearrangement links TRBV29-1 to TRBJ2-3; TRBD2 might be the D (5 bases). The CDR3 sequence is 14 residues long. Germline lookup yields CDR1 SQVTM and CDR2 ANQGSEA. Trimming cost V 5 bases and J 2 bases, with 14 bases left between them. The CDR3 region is CSVQVAGPTDTQYF. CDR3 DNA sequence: TGCAGCGTTCAGGTGGCGGGTCCCACAGATACGCAGTATTTT.

CDR3 DNA: TGTGCCAGCAGTCAACCGGGACTAGCGGGAACCACCGGGGAGCTGTTTTTT. It codes for CASSQPGLAGTTGELFF. The chain couples TRBV7-2 to TRBJ2-2; 13 bases agree with TRBD2. Trimming took 6 bases from V and 4 from J; bases not matched to a gene: 8. This CDR3 spans 17 amino acids. CDR1 SGHTA and CDR2 FQGNSA come from the germline V gene.

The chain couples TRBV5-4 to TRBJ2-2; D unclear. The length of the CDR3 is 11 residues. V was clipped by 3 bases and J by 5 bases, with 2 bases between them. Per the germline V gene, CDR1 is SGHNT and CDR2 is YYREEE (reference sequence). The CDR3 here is CASSSTGELFF. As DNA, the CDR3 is TGTGCCAGCAGCTCAACCGGGGAGCTGTTTTTT.

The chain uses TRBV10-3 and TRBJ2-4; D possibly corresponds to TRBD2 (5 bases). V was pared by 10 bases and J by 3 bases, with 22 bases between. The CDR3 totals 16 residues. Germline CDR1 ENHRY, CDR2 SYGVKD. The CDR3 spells CATLGESGWDKNIQYF. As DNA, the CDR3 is TGTGCCACCCTCGGGGAGAGTGGGTGGGACAAAAACATTCAGTACTTC.

The DNA for the CDR3 is TGTGCCAGCAGTTTGGCTAGCCCTCACAATGAGCAGTTCTTC. Its protein product is CASSLASPHNEQFF. This chain links TRBV28 with TRBJ2-1, with D possibly TRBD2 on 5 matching bases. The length of the CDR3 is 14 residues. V shed 3 bases and J shed 5 bases, with 11 bases lying between them. Per the germline V gene, CDR1 is MDHEN and CDR2 is SYDVKM. Variable domain in full (rest from reference TRBV28 and TRBJ2-1): DVKVTQSSRYLVKRTGEKVFLECVQDMDHENMFWYRQDPGLGLRLIYFSYDVKMKEKGDIPEGYSVSREKKERFSLILESASTNQTSMYLCASSLASPHNEQFFGPGTRLTVL.

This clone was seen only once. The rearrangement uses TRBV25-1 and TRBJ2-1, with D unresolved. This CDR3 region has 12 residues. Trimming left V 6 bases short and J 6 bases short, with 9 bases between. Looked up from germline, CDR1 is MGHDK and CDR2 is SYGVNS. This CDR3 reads CASSGLVNEQFF. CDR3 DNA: TGTGCCAGCAGCGGCCTAGTCAATGAGCAGTTCTTC.

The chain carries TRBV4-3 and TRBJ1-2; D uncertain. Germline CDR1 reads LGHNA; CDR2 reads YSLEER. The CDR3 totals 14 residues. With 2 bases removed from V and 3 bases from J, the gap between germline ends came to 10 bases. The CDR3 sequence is CASSQINRYYGYTF. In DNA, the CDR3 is TGCGCCAGCAGCCAAATTAACAGATACTATGGCTACACCTTC.

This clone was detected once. The CDR3 region is CASSVAGQTYEQYF. The CDR3 bases are TGTGCCAGCAGCGTAGCGGGACAAACCTACGAGCAGTACTTC. This chain uses TRBV9 with TRBJ2-7; D is perhaps TRBD1 (6 bases). Germline CDR1 is SGDLS and CDR2 is YYNGEE. The CDR3 is 14 residues long. Trimming removed 0 bases from V and 2 bases from J, with 9 bases in between.

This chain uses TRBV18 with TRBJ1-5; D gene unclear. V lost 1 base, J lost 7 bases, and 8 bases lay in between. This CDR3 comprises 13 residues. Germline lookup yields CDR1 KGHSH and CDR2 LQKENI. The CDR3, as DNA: TGTGCCAGCTCACCACAGGGTCCACAGCCCCAGCATTTT. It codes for CASSPQGPQPQHF.